What follows describes a single T cell receptor beta chain. The source of the sample is a study of blood T cell repertoires in COVID-19. Germline-derived CDR1 and CDR2 are LNHDA and SQIVND (reference sequence). Trimming at V came to 5 bases and at J to 2 bases, leaving 10 bases not matched to a gene. The CDR3 consists of 17 residues. TCRdb's table, derived via immunoSEQ multiplex PCR, lists solely in-frame clones and lacks some. The table shows 200,000 to 300,000 clones, with about nine tenths occurring only once. The receptor was derived from a woman aged 25 to 45 with COVID-19, enrolled during active disease. The chain couples TRBV19 to TRBJ2-2; TRBD2 matches 8 bases. Sequencing used peripheral blood. CDR3 loop: CASSERLSGANTGELFF. DNA for the CDR3: TGTGCCAGTAGTGAACGACTTAGCGGGGCTAACACCGGGGAGCTGTTTTTT.